Following are 27 T cell receptor beta chains from one sample sequenced in a study of OX40 agonist ivuxolimab in advanced cancers. Using immunoSEQ multiplex PCR, the repertoire was profiled, and TCRdb retains in-frame clones only, with some absent. The table includes some 60,000 clones, roughly 89% detected once. The specimen was CD4+ or CD8+ T cells sorted from blood, collected in a trial of the OX40 agonist ivuxolimab. The receptors were gathered from an adult with an advanced solid tumor such as melanoma, head and neck, liver or kidney cancer.

Concerning this clone: A junction end diverges from the germline sequence, so it may reflect a read error. The chain employs TRBV5-3 and TRBJ1-3; no firm D call. TRBV5-3 is noted as an ORF with a role that remains uncertain. The CDR3 consists of 12 residues. CDR3 coding DNA: TGTGCCAGCAGCTTTTGGGGAAACACCATATATTTT. It codes for CASSFWGNTIYF.

The J gene is TRBJ2-3, the V gene TRBV7-3, with D possibly matching TRBD1 (6 bases). Germline values: CDR1 SGHTA, CDR2 FQGTGA. The V end lost 3 bases, the J end lost 9 bases, and 13 bases lay between the germline ends. This CDR3 region has 13 residues. CDR3 sequence (DNA): TGTGCCAGCAGCTTTGGCCGGGACAACACGCAGTATTTT. Encoded protein: CASSFGRDNTQYF.

The J gene is TRBJ1-6, the V gene TRBV7-9; D gene unclear. V gave up 6 bases and J gave up 8 bases, with 14 bases separating them. The CDR3 contains 14 residues. Per the germline V gene, CDR1 is SEHNR and CDR2 is FQNEAQ (reference sequence). The CDR3 here is CASSFSGYDSPLHF. The CDR3 DNA follows: TGTGCCAGCAGTTTTTCCGGGTACGATTCACCCCTCCACTTT. Full variable domain (missing parts from reference TRBV7-9 and TRBJ1-6): DTGVSQNPRHKITKRGQNVTFRCDPISEHNRLYWYRQTLGQGPEFLTYFQNEAQLEKSRLLSDRFSAERPKGSFSTLEIQRTEQGDSAMYLCASSFSGYDSPLHFGNGTRLTVT.

The chain recombines TRBV29-1 with TRBJ2-7; 9 bases are shared with TRBD1. Germline CDR1 and CDR2: SQVTM and ANQGSEA. The CDR3 contains 12 residues. Trimming at V came to 5 bases and at J to 3 bases, leaving 2 bases not matched to a gene. CDR3 DNA sequence: TGCAGCGTTACGGGACAGGGCTACGAGCAGTACTTC. Amino acids: CSVTGQGYEQYF.

The chain uses TRBV7-9 and TRBJ1-2; 11 positions match TRBD1. In germline, CDR1 is SEHNR, CDR2 FQNEAQ (reference sequence). CDR3 length equals 14 residues. V trimming: 5 bases; J trimming: 2 bases; junction bases outside the gene matches: 1. Here the CDR3 reads CASSRDRGNYGYTF. The DNA for the CDR3 is TGTGCCAGCAGCCGGGACAGGGGGAACTATGGCTACACCTTC.

This clone came up a few times. This chain connects TRBV4-3 to TRBJ1-4, with a possible D match to TRBD1 (5 bases). The CDR3 has 15 residues. The V gene's germline CDR1 is LGHNA and CDR2 YSLEER. The V and J ends lost 4 bases and 8 bases respectively, with 17 bases between them. This CDR3 is CASSPGTQREEKLFF. The CDR3 DNA follows: TGCGCCAGCAGCCCGGGGACCCAAAGGGAAGAAAAACTGTTTTTT.

The J gene is TRBJ2-6, the V gene TRBV27; tentative D call: TRBD1 (5 bases). From germline, CDR1 is MNHEY and CDR2 SMNVEV (reference sequence). This CDR3 is 18 amino acids long. V lost 5 bases and J 0 bases, leaving 17 bases between the germline ends. CDR3: CASSPDRLVISGANVLTF. The CDR3 DNA is TGTGCCAGCAGTCCCGACAGATTAGTAATCTCTGGGGCCAACGTCCTGACTTTC.

As to this clone: At one boundary the junction diverges from the germline segment, which might be a read error. This sequence joins TRBV12-5 and TRBJ2-1; a weak D match, TRBD2 (6 bases). There are 16 residues in the CDR3. CDR1 and CDR2 (germline): LGHNT, FRNRAP. CDR3: CASGLVLGGGDNKQFF. CDR3 bases: TGTGCTAGTGGTTTGGTACTGGGAGGTGGAGACAATAAGCAGTTCTTC. The whole variable domain, remainder taken from reference TRBV12-5 and TRBJ2-1, is DARVTQTPRHKVTEMGQEVTMRCQPILGHNTVFWYRQTMMQGLELLAYFRNRAPLDDSGMPKDRFSAEMPDATLATLKIQPSEPRDSAVYFCASGLVLGGGDNKQFFGPGTRLTVL.

V gene TRBV6-5 combines with J gene TRBJ2-7; 9 nucleotides match TRBD1. Per germline, CDR1 MNHEY and CDR2 SVGAGI. The CDR3 spans 12 residues. The V and J ends lost 8 bases and 3 bases, in that order; junction bases with no gene match: 2. CDR3 sequence: CASGDRDYEQYF. CDR3 nucleotide sequence: TGTGCCAGCGGGGACAGGGACTACGAGCAGTACTTC.

This clone was seen once. The chain has TRBV7-9 and TRBJ1-1, with 8 bases lining up with TRBD1. Germline V gene data show CDR1 as SEHNR and CDR2 as FQNEAQ (reference sequence). This CDR3 spans 13 amino acids. Trimming cost V 2 bases and J 8 bases; bases outside gene matches: 4. This CDR3 is CASSLTGGSEAFF. DNA of the CDR3: TGTGCCAGCAGCTTAACAGGGGGGTCCGAAGCTTTCTTT.

The chain couples TRBV6-6 to TRBJ2-1; D unclear. Trimming removed 4 bases at V and 5 bases at J, with 6 bases between. The CDR3 has 12 residues. Germline V gene data show CDR1 as MNHNY and CDR2 as SVGAGI (reference sequence). The CDR3 loop is CASSLRNNEQFF. In DNA, the CDR3 is TGTGCCAGCAGTTTGCGGAACAATGAGCAGTTCTTC.

The chain has TRBV5-4 and TRBJ2-7; 12 bases are a match to TRBD2. V dropped 4 bases and J dropped 6; count of bases not matched to a gene: 8. Per the germline V gene, CDR1 is SGHNT and CDR2 is YYREEE (reference sequence). CDR3 length: 15 residues. CDR3 coding DNA: TGTGCCAGCAGCCTCGGGGGGACTAGCGGGTTCGAGCAGTACTTC. The encoded protein is CASSLGGTSGFEQYF.

The V and J genes are TRBV6-6 and TRBJ1-2; TRBD1 aligns across 7 bases. The length of the CDR3 is 12 residues. The junction had 7 bases not matched to a gene; V was cut back by 5 bases and J by 10 bases. Germline CDR1 MNHNY, CDR2 SVGAGI (reference sequence). CDR3 sequence reads: CASSTDRSVYTF. CDR3 coding DNA: TGTGCCAGCAGTACGGACAGGTCGGTCTACACCTTC.

This clone was observed a handful of times. The chain joins TRBV7-9 to TRBJ1-1; D uncertain. V dropped 5 bases and J dropped 6 bases, with 13 bases sitting between them. Germline V lookup: CDR1 SEHNR, CDR2 FQNEAQ (reference sequence). The CDR3 is 13 amino acids. The CDR3 bases are TGTGCCAGCAGCGGGCGAGGGCTGGCTGAAGCTTTCTTT. As protein: CASSGRGLAEAFF.

The chain carries TRBV11-1 and TRBJ2-5, with 8 bases matching TRBD2. The germline V gene has CDR1 SGHAT and CDR2 FQDESV (reference sequence). V dropped 6 bases and J dropped 5; count of bases not matched to a gene: 11. This CDR3 is 15 amino acids long. The CDR3 nucleotides are TGTGCCAGCAGTTCTAGAGCGGGAGATAGTGAGACCCAGTACTTC. Translated: CASSSRAGDSETQYF.

The V call is TRBV30, the J call TRBJ1-1; D gene unclear. The CDR3 covers 14 residues. Germline assignment: CDR1 GTSNPN and CDR2 SVGIG (reference sequence). V dropped 0 bases and J dropped 9 bases, with 17 bases sitting between them. The CDR3 is CAWSVLNPPAQAFF. CDR3 coding DNA: TGTGCCTGGAGTGTACTGAACCCACCGGCTCAAGCTTTCTTT.

The rearrangement links TRBV6-5 to TRBJ1-3, with TRBD1 as a possible D gene (6 bases). This CDR3 is 13 amino acids long. Germline values: CDR1 MNHEY, CDR2 SVGAGI. Trimming stripped 7 bases from V and 10 bases from J, with 17 bases between. The CDR3: CASTERDTSTIYF. The CDR3 DNA reads TGTGCCAGCACCGAGAGGGACACGAGTACCATATATTTT.

V and J are TRBV5-1 and TRBJ1-4; 8 nucleotides align to TRBD1. The CDR3 covers 15 residues. Germline assignment: CDR1 SGHRS and CDR2 YFSETQ. The junction had 11 bases not matched to a gene; V was cut back by 5 bases and J by 8 bases. In DNA form, the CDR3 reads TGCGCCAGCAGAGGGCCGACAGGGGCGGCCGAAAAACTGTTTTTT. This translates into CASRGPTGAAEKLFF.

Of note for this clone: The junction differs from germline at one of its ends, possibly a read error. The chain joins TRBV5-1 to TRBJ2-5; D is unclear. Germline V gene data show CDR1 as SGHRS and CDR2 as YFSETQ. The length of the CDR3 is 14 residues. Here the CDR3 DNA reads TGCGCCAGCAGCTTTGACTCCCACCAAGAGATCCAGTACTTC. Translating gives CASSFDSHQEIQYF.

The V and J genes are TRBV29-1 and TRBJ2-3; TRBD2 agrees at 9 bases. V lost 5 bases to trimming and J lost 3 bases; unmatched junction nucleotides: 9. Germline loops: CDR1 SQVTM, CDR2 ANQGSEA. The CDR3 is 15 residues long. The CDR3 is CSVKGSGRSTDTQYF. The CDR3 DNA reads TGCAGCGTTAAGGGTAGCGGGAGATCGACAGATACGCAGTATTTT.

V gene TRBV5-8 combines with J gene TRBJ2-7, with a tentative D call TRBD1 (6 bases). Trimming shortened V by 0 bases and J by 3 bases, and 10 bases separated the two germline ends. The CDR3 is 14 amino acids. CDR1 is SGHTS and CDR2 is YDEGEE in the germline V gene. The DNA for the CDR3 is TGTGCCAGCAGCTTGGAGCCCAGGGGCTACGAGCAGTACTTC. It translates to CASSLEPRGYEQYF.

V usage is TRBV5-6 and J usage is TRBJ1-3; D is undetermined. The germline V gene has CDR1 SGHDT and CDR2 YYEEEE. V was shortened by 0 bases and J by 2 bases, with 12 bases between the two germline ends. The CDR3 extends over 16 amino acids. The DNA of the CDR3 is TGTGCCAGCAGCTTGGTGACCGGGCAGGCTGGAAACACCATATATTTT. Amino acids: CASSLVTGQAGNTIYF.

V usage is TRBV7-8 and J usage is TRBJ2-2; no reliable D call. Trimming cost V 6 bases and J 0 bases, with 11 bases left between them. CDR3 length: 15 amino acids. CDR1 and CDR2 (germline): SGHVS, FQNEAQ. CDR3 sequence (DNA): TGTGCCAGCAGTTATAGACACCCGAACACCGGGGAGCTGTTTTTT. As protein: CASSYRHPNTGELFF. Filled out from reference TRBV7-8 and TRBJ2-2, the complete variable domain reads GAGVSQSPRYKVAKRGQDVALRCDPISGHVSLFWYQQALGQGPEFLTYFQNEAQLDKSGLPSDRFFAERPEGSVSTLKIQRTQQEDSAVYLCASSYRHPNTGELFFGEGSRLTVL.

This chain connects TRBV5-4 to TRBJ2-1; 7 nucleotides line up with TRBD2. This CDR3 has 17 residues. J lost 12 bases, V lost 2 bases, and 20 bases had no gene match. From germline, CDR1 is SGHNT and CDR2 YYREEE (reference sequence). The CDR3 nucleotides are TGTGCCAGCAGCTTAATCCCCCGGGAGACGGGGGGTCGGTGGCAGTTCTTC. Its protein is CASSLIPRETGGRWQFF.

The V and J genes are TRBV4-3 and TRBJ1-3; D is uncertain. The CDR3 spans 18 residues. CDR1 and CDR2 from the germline V gene are LGHNA and YSLEER. The V end lost 0 bases, the J end lost 2 bases, and 17 bases lay between the germline ends. In nucleotides, the CDR3 is TGCGCCAGCAGCCAAGATGCCCCTTCCAGGCAAACTGGAAACACCATATATTTT. Amino acids: CASSQDAPSRQTGNTIYF.

The gene calls are TRBV7-3 and TRBJ2-1; TRBD2 matches 9 bases. Germline lookup yields CDR1 SGHTA and CDR2 FQGTGA. This CDR3 has 15 amino acids. The V gene end was trimmed by 5 bases and the J gene end by 8 bases; junction bases not matched to a gene: 10. CDR3 nucleotides: TGTGCCAGCAGCCCGGGGGTAGCGGGAGCTCATGAGCAGTTCTTC. Translating gives CASSPGVAGAHEQFF.

J is TRBJ1-1 and V is TRBV11-2; 8 nucleotides agree with TRBD1. V trimming: 0 bases; J trimming: 12 bases; junction bases outside the gene matches: 6. The CDR3 length is 13 residues. CDR1 and CDR2 (germline): SGHAT, FQNNGV. CDR3 DNA sequence: TGTGCCAGCAGCTTAGAGTGGGCAGGGGGCCCTTTCTTT. This encodes CASSLEWAGGPFF.